The 26 T cell receptor beta chains below were found in one sample sequenced in a study of cytomegalovirus exposure and HLA in healthy donors. Amplification used 60 Vbeta primers and 13 Jbeta primers. The protocol was immunoSEQ multiplex PCR, while the TCRdb copy is restricted to in-frame clones and leaves out a portion. The sample gives 190,000 or so clones, 80% of which show up once; 0.6% to 0.7% is in the top ten. Material for sequencing was PBMCs. Receptors were obtained from a boy between 10 and 17 years old in good health and CMV-seronegative.

The V and J genes are TRBV5-6 and TRBJ2-3; 9 positions match TRBD1. The CDR3 runs 16 residues. Losses at the gene ends were 4 bases for V and 0 bases for J; bases not matched to a gene: 6. In germline, CDR1 is SGHDT, CDR2 YYEEEE. This CDR3 reads CASSLGTGTSTDTQYF. Written as DNA, the CDR3 is TGTGCCAGCAGCCTAGGGACAGGGACTAGCACAGATACGCAGTATTTT. The complete variable domain, with remaining parts taken from reference TRBV5-6 and TRBJ2-3, reads DAGVTQSPTHLIKTRGQQVTLRCSPKSGHDTVSWYQQALGQGPQFIFQYYEEEERQRGNFPDRFSGHQFPNYSSELNVNALLLGDSALYLCASSLGTGTSTDTQYFGPGTRLTVL.

The genes are TRBV5-4 and TRBJ2-1; TRBD2 is a possible D gene (6 bases). The V end was cut by 2 bases, the J end by 9 bases, with 15 bases between. The CDR3 extends over 14 amino acids. Per the germline V gene, CDR1 is SGHNT and CDR2 is YYREEE (reference sequence). CDR3 sequence reads: CASSLEGGGTEQFF. Written as DNA, the CDR3 is TGTGCCAGCAGCTTAGAGGGTGGCGGGACTGAGCAGTTCTTC.

The chain employs TRBV10-3 and TRBJ2-2; 7 bases align to TRBD2. The germline V gene encodes CDR1 ENHRY and CDR2 SYGVKD. The CDR3 totals 14 residues. Germline trimming cut 3 bases from V and 8 bases from J; bases unmatched to any gene: 6. The CDR3 DNA sequence: TGTGCCATCAGTGAAGGGGAGGGTGGAGGGGAGCTGTTTTTT. It specifies CAISEGEGGGELFF.

The rearrangement joins TRBV6-1 to TRBJ1-5, with no clear D. The V gene lost 3 bases and the J gene lost 3 bases, with 12 bases spanning the gap. The V gene's germline CDR1 is MNHNS and CDR2 SASEGT. The CDR3 has 15 residues. The CDR3 spells CASSENLGLNQPQHF. In DNA, the CDR3 is TGTGCCAGCAGTGAGAATCTGGGCCTCAATCAGCCCCAGCATTTT.

V usage is TRBV19 and J usage is TRBJ2-7; 13 nucleotides align to TRBD2. This CDR3 has 16 residues. Germline trimming cut 6 bases from V and 5 bases from J; bases unmatched to any gene: 10. From germline, CDR1 is LNHDA and CDR2 SQIVND (reference sequence). This CDR3 is CASSHSGLAGTHEQYF. The DNA of the CDR3 is TGTGCCAGTAGCCACTCGGGACTAGCGGGAACCCACGAGCAGTACTTC.

CDR3 coding DNA: TGCAGCGCAGCGAACACCGGGGAGCTGTTTTTT. This gives the protein CSAANTGELFF. The chain uses TRBV29-1 and TRBJ2-2; D is ambiguous. CDR1 is SQVTM, CDR2 ANQGSEA, per germline. This CDR3 region has 11 residues. Between the trimmed V and J ends, which lost 7 bases and 0 bases, there was a span of 3 bases.

The gene calls are TRBV4-3 and TRBJ1-1; TRBD1 agrees at 11 bases. The length of the CDR3 is 14 residues. V shed 4 bases, J shed 4 bases, and the junction held 2 bases outside the gene matches. The germline CDR1 and CDR2 sequences are LGHNA and YSLEER. CDR3: CASSPGTGGTEAFF. The CDR3 DNA follows: TGCGCCAGCAGCCCGGGGACAGGGGGCACTGAAGCTTTCTTT.

V usage is TRBV11-2 and J usage is TRBJ1-1; tentative D call: TRBD1 (5 bases). Germline CDR1 is SGHAT and CDR2 is FQNNGV. CDR3 size: 13 residues. Trimming left V 5 bases short and J 1 base short, with 8 bases between. CDR3 loop: CASSGGGNTEAFF. In DNA form, the CDR3 reads TGTGCCAGCAGCGGGGGGGGGAACACTGAAGCTTTCTTT.

The chain is built from TRBV5-4 and TRBJ1-2; 8 bases map to TRBD1. CDR1 SGHNT and CDR2 YYREEE come from the germline V gene (reference sequence). V lost 0 bases, J lost 5 bases, and 9 bases stayed unmatched. There are 16 residues in the CDR3. The CDR3 is CASSLGPDRAGYGYTF. Here the CDR3 DNA reads TGTGCCAGCAGCTTGGGCCCGGACAGGGCTGGATATGGCTACACCTTC.

The chain combines TRBV7-2 with TRBJ2-7; TRBD2 agrees at 11 bases. Trimming cost V 5 bases and J 2 bases; bases outside gene matches: 17. The CDR3 is 19 residues long. Germline CDR1 SGHTA, CDR2 FQGNSA. The CDR3: CASSPFMAPGLAETYEQYF. CDR3 nucleotides: TGTGCCAGCAGCCCCTTTATGGCGCCGGGACTAGCGGAGACCTACGAGCAGTACTTC.

V usage is TRBV11-3 and J usage is TRBJ2-7; D might be TRBD1 (6 bases). Trimming took 1 base from V and 5 from J, leaving 12 bases between them. CDR1 SGHNT and CDR2 YENEEA come from the germline V gene. The CDR3 is made up of 14 amino acids. CDR3 residues: CASSLVDRKNEQYF. In DNA, the CDR3 is TGTGCCAGCAGCTTAGTGGACAGAAAGAACGAGCAGTACTTC.

V gene TRBV2 combines with J gene TRBJ1-1; possible D gene TRBD1, 5 bases. This CDR3 is 12 amino acids long. Trimming stripped 10 bases from V and 7 bases from J, with 16 bases between. The germline gives CDR1 SNHLY, CDR2 FYNNEI. The CDR3 nucleotides are TGTGCCACCCTCGGGGTCGGGGGTGAAGCTTTCTTT. It yields the protein CATLGVGGEAFF.

The chain links TRBV6-1 to TRBJ1-4; no clear D gene. V shed 1 base and J shed 6 bases, with 15 bases lying between them. The CDR3 is 16 amino acids. The V gene's germline CDR1 is MNHNS and CDR2 SASEGT. CDR3 sequence reads: CASSEGDTQGYEKLFF. In DNA form, the CDR3 reads TGTGCCAGCAGTGAAGGAGACACTCAAGGATATGAAAAACTGTTTTTT.

This sequence joins TRBV11-2 and TRBJ2-5, with D possibly being TRBD2 (5 bases). Trimming left V 5 bases short and J 1 base short, with 8 bases between. CDR3 length: 13 amino acids. The germline V gene has CDR1 SGHAT and CDR2 FQNNGV. CDR3 nucleotides: TGTGCCAGCAGCCTGGGGAGCCAAGAGACCCAGTACTTC. It yields the protein CASSLGSQETQYF. Drawing the rest from reference TRBV11-2 and TRBJ2-5, the complete variable domain is EAGVAQSPRYKIIEKRQSVAFWCNPISGHATLYWYQQILGQGPKLLIQFQNNGVVDDSQLPKDRFSAERLKGVDSTLKIQPAKLEDSAVYLCASSLGSQETQYFGPGTRLLVL.

CDR3 region: CASSEGGWSYRVGMAFF. Here the CDR3 DNA reads TGTGCCAGCAGTGAGGGGGGTTGGAGCTATAGGGTCGGCATGGCTTTCTTT. The chain recombines TRBV6-1 with TRBJ1-1; D perhaps matches TRBD1 (5 bases). From germline, CDR1 is MNHNS and CDR2 SASEGT. With 3 bases removed from V and 11 bases from J, the gap between germline ends came to 28 bases. The CDR3 sequence is 17 residues long.

The V and J genes are TRBV19 and TRBJ1-1; TRBD1 matches 7 bases. J was trimmed by 11 bases and V by 4 bases; bases with no gene match: 10. Germline loops: CDR1 LNHDA, CDR2 SQIVND (reference sequence). The CDR3 runs 13 residues. This CDR3 is CASSNKGAYRAFF. The CDR3 DNA reads TGTGCCAGTAGTAACAAGGGGGCTTACAGGGCTTTCTTT.

The sample holds one count of this clone. This chain links TRBV6-6 with TRBJ1-2; D is undetermined. The CDR3 consists of 14 residues. V lost 4 bases, J lost 6 bases, and 15 bases lay in between. The germline CDR1 and CDR2 sequences are MNHNY and SVGAGI (reference sequence). In nucleotides, the CDR3 is TGTGCCAGCAGTTCCATCAGGTGGCAGGATGGCTACACCTTC. It encodes CASSSIRWQDGYTF.

This clone showed up just a few times. This chain joins TRBV2 and TRBJ1-5; no reliable D call. Per the germline V gene, CDR1 is SNHLY and CDR2 is FYNNEI. CDR3 length: 16 residues. Trimming took 4 bases from V and 0 from J, leaving 13 bases between them. The chain's CDR3 is CASSVTGLYSNQPQHF. DNA for the CDR3: TGTGCCAGCAGTGTCACTGGGCTTTATAGCAATCAGCCCCAGCATTTT.

This clone came up a few times. The chain is built from TRBV10-2 and TRBJ2-1; 8 bases are shared with TRBD1. The CDR3 totals 16 residues. V gave up 2 bases and J gave up 4 bases; unmatched junction bases: 7. Per the germline V gene, CDR1 is WSHSY and CDR2 is SAAADI. CDR3 residues: CASSEKRDRMYNEQFF. The CDR3 bases are TGCGCCAGCAGTGAGAAGAGGGACAGGATGTACAATGAGCAGTTCTTC.

Here the CDR3 reads CASSQDLIGRGNEQFF. As DNA, the CDR3 is TGCGCCAGCAGCCAAGATTTAATCGGGAGGGGTAATGAGCAGTTCTTC. This chain joins TRBV4-3 and TRBJ2-1, with 8 bases aligning to TRBD2. The CDR3 runs 16 residues. The germline V gene encodes CDR1 LGHNA and CDR2 YSLEER. The junction had 8 bases not matched to a gene; V was cut back by 0 bases and J by 7 bases.

J is TRBJ1-1 and V is TRBV28; tentative D call: TRBD1 (5 bases). V lost 6 bases, J lost 3 bases, and 17 bases lay in between. Germline V gene lookup returns CDR1 MDHEN and CDR2 SYDVKM. The CDR3 is 15 amino acids. The CDR3 sequence: CASRVPGDGDTEAFF. Here the CDR3 DNA reads TGTGCCAGCAGGGTTCCGGGGGACGGAGACACTGAAGCTTTCTTT.

CDR3 sequence: CASSLDNSSATNEKLFF. CDR3 nucleotide sequence: TGTGCCAGCAGCTTAGATAACAGTTCAGCAACTAATGAAAAACTGTTTTTT. The V call is TRBV11-3, the J call TRBJ1-4; no definite D call. The germline V gene encodes CDR1 SGHNT and CDR2 YENEEA. V was shortened by 0 bases and J by 0 bases, with 11 bases between the two germline ends. The CDR3 is 17 residues long. The full variable domain, in which reference TRBV11-3 and TRBJ1-4 provide the parts outside the CDR3, is EAGVVQSPRYKIIEKKQPVAFWCNPISGHNTLYWYLQNLGQGPELLIRYENEEAVDDSQLPKDRFSAERLKGVDSTLKIQPAELGDSAVYLCASSLDNSSATNEKLFFGSGTQLSVL.

The V call is TRBV11-3, the J call TRBJ2-1, with 12 bases matching TRBD2. CDR1 and CDR2 from the germline V gene are SGHNT and YENEEA. V was pared by 3 bases and J by 8 bases, with 8 bases of the junction left unmatched. The CDR3 sequence is 16 residues long. For the CDR3, the DNA is TGTGCCAGCAGCTTTCTGGGACTAGCGGGCTATGATGAGCAGTTCTTC. Residues: CASSFLGLAGYDEQFF.

This chain links TRBV29-1 with TRBJ2-2; TRBD2 matches 12 bases. The CDR3 runs to 13 residues. After removal of 5 bases from V and 5 bases from J, the junction contained 0 bases not matched to a gene. Germline assignment: CDR1 SQVTM and CDR2 ANQGSEA. CDR3 protein: CSVTSGGTGELFF. CDR3 bases: TGCAGCGTTACTAGCGGGGGGACCGGGGAGCTGTTTTTT.

This chain links TRBV10-1 with TRBJ1-3; D call uncertain. Germline CDR1 is WNHNN and CDR2 is SYGVQD (reference sequence). V shed 8 bases and J shed 0 bases, with 8 bases lying between them. The CDR3 consists of 13 residues. The CDR3 loop is CASGESSGNTIYF. The CDR3 DNA sequence: TGCGCCAGCGGAGAGAGCTCTGGAAACACCATATATTTT.

V gene TRBV13 combines with J gene TRBJ2-3; tentatively, D is TRBD1 (6 bases). CDR1 PRHDT and CDR2 FYEKMQ come from the germline V gene (reference sequence). The CDR3 runs 14 residues. V shed 8 bases and J shed 2 bases, with 14 bases lying between them. CDR3 nucleotide sequence: TGTGCCAGCGGGGACATGTCTTCCACAGATACGCAGTATTTT. Its translation: CASGDMSSTDTQYF.